This TCR beta chain was sequenced for a study of cytomegalovirus exposure and HLA in healthy donors. Points from the study as a whole: For most TCR beta V segments, an earlier analysis put the productive rate at about 87% or about 30% of the time. Cytomegalovirus-associated TCR beta chains were listed, numbering more than 150.

Trimming removed 5 bases at V and 4 bases at J, with 15 bases between. Germline V lookup: CDR1 LNHDA, CDR2 SQIVND (reference sequence). This CDR3 contains 15 residues. On this clone: Its antigen is as yet unknown.

The PCR employed 60 Vbeta primers together with 13 Jbeta primers. In the original processing: Roughly 12 million of 80 million or so unique TCR beta chains were shared, per a later count. Produced via immunoSEQ multiplex PCR; TCRdb's table is partial and in-frame only. From that table come the V and J calls and clone size; the DNA was used to work out D and trimming. The sample has some 250,000 clones, about 80% seen once. The chain uses TRBV19 and TRBJ2-1, with D tentatively TRBD2 (5 bases). Material for sequencing was PBMCs. The TCR was taken from a woman aged 55-70 years in good health and CMV-seropositive. The CDR3 DNA sequence: TGTGCCAGTAGTCCACTAGGAAGTAGGTACAATGAGCAGTTCTTC. Translation gives CASSPLGSRYNEQFF.